These T cell receptor beta chains were read from a single sample in a study of vaccination and CD4 T cells after COVID-19. TCRdb re-analysed the PCR reads in MiXCR, keeping a single row per CDR3 protein. Counted here are 20,000 to 25,000 distinct CDR3 sequences, over 40% occurring once; the ten biggest clones make up 1.1%. The sample was CD4+ T cells from blood, taken before SARS-CoV-2 vaccination. The receptors stem from a human donor who had recovered from COVID-19. CDR3s include the opening cysteine and the closing phenylalanine or tryptophan. D genes are given only for firm matches. Clone size appears in some rows only: once, few, many, or a class for an expanded clone.

CDR3aa: CSAWETSGGEQYF
CDR3nt: TGCAGTGCCTGGGAGACTAGCGGAGGGGAGCAGTACTTC
d_gene: TRBD2
j_gene: TRBJ2-7
len: 13
v_gene: TRBV20-1
abundance: NA

CDR3aa: CASIRDRRTGELFF
CDR3nt: TGCGCCAGCATCCGGGACAGGCGCACCGGGGAGCTGTTTTTT
d_gene: TRBD1
j_gene: TRBJ2-2
len: 14
v_gene: TRBV23-1
abundance: NA

CDR3aa: CASSYSTETQYF
CDR3nt: TGTGCCAGCAGTTACTCTACCGAGACCCAGTACTTC
d_gene: NA
j_gene: TRBJ2-5
len: 12
v_gene: TRBV6-2/TRBV6-3
abundance: once

CDR3aa: CASSLEDQPQHF
CDR3nt: TGTGCCAGCTCTCTGGAGGATCAGCCCCAGCATTTT
d_gene: NA
j_gene: TRBJ1-5
len: 12
v_gene: TRBV18
abundance: NA

CDR3aa: CASSVPGGRSYEQYF
CDR3nt: TGTGCCAGCAGTGTTCCCGGGGGACGTAGCTACGAGCAGTACTTC
d_gene: NA
j_gene: TRBJ2-7
len: 15
v_gene: TRBV25-1
abundance: few

CDR3aa: CASSEIGYNEQFF
CDR3nt: TGTGCCAGCAGTGAGATCGGCTACAATGAGCAGTTCTTC
d_gene: NA
j_gene: TRBJ2-1
len: 13
v_gene: TRBV2
abundance: NA

CDR3aa: CASRRFQSTDTQYF
CDR3nt: TGTGCCAGCCGGAGGTTCCAATCGACAGATACGCAGTATTTT
d_gene: NA
j_gene: TRBJ2-3
len: 14
v_gene: TRBV11-2
abundance: NA

CDR3aa: CASSLSRGPMGNQPQHF
CDR3nt: TGTGCCAGCAGTTTATCCAGGGGGCCTATGGGCAATCAGCCCCAGCATTTT
d_gene: TRBD1
j_gene: TRBJ1-5
len: 17
v_gene: TRBV28
abundance: few

CDR3aa: CASSLRAEEDYGYTF
CDR3nt: TGTGCCAGCAGCTTAAGGGCCGAAGAAGACTATGGCTACACCTTC
d_gene: NA
j_gene: TRBJ1-2
len: 15
v_gene: TRBV7-3
abundance: few

CDR3aa: CASSLTFGSGRGWGGEQFF
CDR3nt: TGTGCCAGCAGTCTGACCTTTGGGAGCGGGAGAGGGTGGGGTGGTGAGCAGTTCTTC
d_gene: TRBD2
j_gene: TRBJ2-1
len: 19
v_gene: TRBV28
abundance: few

CDR3aa: CSAGPGLAGGRKTQYF
CDR3nt: TGCAGTGCGGGGCCGGGACTAGCGGGAGGGAGGAAGACCCAGTACTTC
d_gene: TRBD2
j_gene: TRBJ2-5
len: 16
v_gene: TRBV20-1
abundance: NA

CDR3aa: CASSDPVAGYTF
CDR3nt: TGTGCCAGCAGTGATCCAGTTGCAGGCTACACCTTC
d_gene: NA
j_gene: TRBJ1-2
len: 12
v_gene: TRBV25-1
abundance: NA

CDR3aa: CASRLTGSSYNEQFF
CDR3nt: TGTGCCAGCAGGTTGACAGGGTCCAGCTACAATGAGCAGTTCTTC
d_gene: TRBD1
j_gene: TRBJ2-1
len: 15
v_gene: TRBV6-2/TRBV6-3
abundance: NA

CDR3aa: CASSLGASGQETQYF
CDR3nt: TGTGCCAGCAGCTTAGGTGCTAGCGGACAAGAGACCCAGTACTTC
d_gene: TRBD2
j_gene: TRBJ2-5
len: 15
v_gene: TRBV7-2
abundance: NA

CDR3aa: CASSPSTGELFF
CDR3nt: TGTGCCAGCAGCCCCTCTACCGGGGAGCTGTTTTTT
d_gene: NA
j_gene: TRBJ2-2
len: 12
v_gene: TRBV6-1
abundance: NA

CDR3aa: CAWGVAGANVLTF
CDR3nt: TGTGCCTGGGGAGTGGCTGGGGCCAACGTCCTGACTTTC
d_gene: NA
j_gene: TRBJ2-6
len: 13
v_gene: TRBV30
abundance: NA

CDR3aa: CASSYGQYRGATEAFF
CDR3nt: TGTGCCAGCAGTTATGGCCAATATAGGGGAGCCACTGAAGCTTTCTTT
d_gene: NA
j_gene: TRBJ1-1
len: 16
v_gene: TRBV6-2/TRBV6-3
abundance: NA

CDR3aa: CASSLIGTGGRSSYEQYF
CDR3nt: TGTGCCAGCAGCTTAATTGGGACAGGGGGCCGTAGCTCCTACGAGCAGTACTTC
d_gene: TRBD1
j_gene: TRBJ2-7
len: 18
v_gene: TRBV7-9
abundance: NA

CDR3aa: CASKRSAGANVLTF
CDR3nt: TGTGCCAGCAAGCGGAGCGCTGGGGCCAACGTCCTGACTTTC
d_gene: NA
j_gene: TRBJ2-6
len: 14
v_gene: TRBV25-1
abundance: NA

CDR3aa: CASSLRASGGYNEQFF
CDR3nt: TGTGCCAGCAGCTTACGGGCTAGCGGGGGTTACAATGAGCAGTTCTTC
d_gene: TRBD2
j_gene: TRBJ2-1
len: 16
v_gene: TRBV6-1
abundance: NA

CDR3aa: CASTLGGGTQPQHF
CDR3nt: TGTGCCAGCACCCTGGGGGGGGGCACTCAGCCCCAGCATTTT
d_gene: NA
j_gene: TRBJ1-5
len: 14
v_gene: TRBV28
abundance: few

CDR3aa: CASSRDLVGADTQYF
CDR3nt: TGTGCCAGCAGTCGGGACTTAGTGGGCGCAGATACGCAGTATTTT
d_gene: NA
j_gene: TRBJ2-3
len: 15
v_gene: TRBV6-1
abundance: once

CDR3aa: CASSEARDGQHPGFF
CDR3nt: TGTGCCAGCAGTGAAGCGCGGGACGGACAACATCCCGGGTTTTTT
d_gene: NA
j_gene: TRBJ1-4
len: 15
v_gene: TRBV6-1
abundance: few

CDR3aa: CASKDRANTGELFF
CDR3nt: TGTGCCAGTAAGGACAGGGCGAACACCGGGGAGCTGTTTTTT
d_gene: TRBD1
j_gene: TRBJ2-2
len: 14
v_gene: TRBV19
abundance: NA

CDR3aa: CASTPNYGDSPLHF
CDR3nt: TGTGCCAGTACACCCAACTACGGGGATTCACCCCTCCACTTT
d_gene: NA
j_gene: TRBJ1-6
len: 14
v_gene: TRBV19
abundance: NA

CDR3aa: CASLERYEQYF
CDR3nt: TGTGCCAGCCTTGAACGCTACGAGCAGTACTTC
d_gene: NA
j_gene: TRBJ2-7
len: 11
v_gene: TRBV6-1
abundance: few

CDR3aa: CASSEASANYGYTF
CDR3nt: TGTGCCAGCAGTGAAGCTTCAGCAAACTATGGCTACACCTTC
d_gene: NA
j_gene: TRBJ1-2
len: 14
v_gene: TRBV2
abundance: few

CDR3aa: CASTRIVETEAFF
CDR3nt: TGTGCCAGCACTCGAATCGTGGAAACTGAAGCTTTCTTT
d_gene: NA
j_gene: TRBJ1-1
len: 13
v_gene: TRBV6-2/TRBV6-3
abundance: few

CDR3aa: CASSLGLAGDTQYF
CDR3nt: TGTGCCAGCAGCTTGGGACTAGCGGGAGATACGCAGTATTTT
d_gene: TRBD2
j_gene: TRBJ2-3
len: 14
v_gene: TRBV4-2
abundance: NA

CDR3aa: CAGRGSGAQETQYF
CDR3nt: TGTGCCGGCCGCGGCAGCGGAGCGCAAGAGACCCAGTACTTC
d_gene: NA
j_gene: TRBJ2-5
len: 14
v_gene: TRBV7-9
abundance: few

CDR3aa: CASSTQGETDTQYF
CDR3nt: TGTGCCAGCAGCACACAGGGGGAGACAGATACGCAGTATTTT
d_gene: TRBD1
j_gene: TRBJ2-3
len: 14
v_gene: TRBV28
abundance: NA

CDR3aa: CSARDPRSNTGELFF
CDR3nt: TGCAGTGCTAGAGATCCCCGTAGCAACACCGGGGAGCTGTTTTTT
d_gene: NA
j_gene: TRBJ2-2
len: 15
v_gene: TRBV20-1
abundance: NA

CDR3aa: CASSIGQGSSPLHF
CDR3nt: TGTGCCAGCAGTATCGGACAGGGAAGTTCACCCCTCCACTTT
d_gene: TRBD1
j_gene: TRBJ1-6
len: 14
v_gene: TRBV7-9
abundance: NA

CDR3aa: CASLFLEGVAYEQYF
CDR3nt: TGTGCCAGCTTATTTCTCGAGGGGGTCGCCTACGAGCAGTACTTC
d_gene: NA
j_gene: TRBJ2-7
len: 15
v_gene: TRBV2
abundance: NA

CDR3aa: CASSVEGAGLAVYNEQFF
CDR3nt: TGTGCCAGCAGCGTAGAGGGGGCGGGACTAGCGGTATACAATGAGCAGTTCTTC
d_gene: TRBD2
j_gene: TRBJ2-1
len: 18
v_gene: TRBV9
abundance: once

CDR3aa: CASSPTGLAGETQYF
CDR3nt: TGTGCCAGCAGCCCAACGGGACTAGCGGGAGAGACCCAGTACTTC
d_gene: TRBD2
j_gene: TRBJ2-5
len: 15
v_gene: TRBV7-9
abundance: NA

CDR3aa: CASSEQGDSLYGYTF
CDR3nt: TGCGCCAGCAGTGAACAGGGCGATTCTCTCTATGGCTACACCTTC
d_gene: NA
j_gene: TRBJ1-2
len: 15
v_gene: TRBV10-2
abundance: NA

CDR3aa: CSARAGPSSYNEQFF
CDR3nt: TGCAGTGCTAGGGCCGGACCGAGCTCCTACAATGAGCAGTTCTTC
d_gene: NA
j_gene: TRBJ2-1
len: 15
v_gene: TRBV20-1
abundance: NA

CDR3aa: CASGRSSNTEAFF
CDR3nt: TGTGCCAGCGGGAGGAGTTCGAACACTGAAGCTTTCTTT
d_gene: NA
j_gene: TRBJ1-1
len: 13
v_gene: TRBV5-5
abundance: few

CDR3aa: CASSPVGCLLAGEISLPETQYF
CDR3nt: TGCGCCAGCAGTCCAGTGGGTTGTTTACTAGCGGGAGAGATAAGCCTACCCGAGACCCAGTACTTC
d_gene: TRBD2
j_gene: TRBJ2-5
len: 22
v_gene: TRBV10-1
abundance: once

CDR3aa: CASSLAGSKQPQHF
CDR3nt: TGTGCCAGCAGCTTAGCAGGGTCTAAGCAGCCCCAGCATTTT
d_gene: NA
j_gene: TRBJ1-5
len: 14
v_gene: TRBV7-8
abundance: NA

CDR3aa: CASTTQGAPIQPQHF
CDR3nt: TGTGCCAGCACCACACAGGGGGCGCCTATACAGCCCCAGCATTTT
d_gene: TRBD1
j_gene: TRBJ1-5
len: 15
v_gene: TRBV6-2/TRBV6-3
abundance: once

CDR3aa: CSAEGESADTQYF
CDR3nt: TGCAGTGCTGAAGGGGAATCGGCAGATACGCAGTATTTT
d_gene: NA
j_gene: TRBJ2-3
len: 13
v_gene: TRBV20-1
abundance: few

CDR3aa: CASSSGRNNEQFF
CDR3nt: TGTGCCAGCAGCTCGGGACGGAACAATGAGCAGTTCTTC
d_gene: NA
j_gene: TRBJ2-1
len: 13
v_gene: TRBV7-3
abundance: NA

CDR3aa: CASSERGQGKGYGYTF
CDR3nt: TGTGCCAGCAGTGAAAGGGGACAGGGAAAAGGCTATGGCTACACCTTC
d_gene: TRBD1
j_gene: TRBJ1-2
len: 16
v_gene: TRBV2
abundance: NA

CDR3aa: CSVGGRGSSYEQYF
CDR3nt: TGCAGCGTTGGCGGTAGAGGGAGCTCCTACGAGCAGTACTTC
d_gene: NA
j_gene: TRBJ2-7
len: 14
v_gene: TRBV29-1
abundance: once

CDR3aa: CASSPRTGRKYNEQFF
CDR3nt: TGTGCCAGCAGTCCCCGGACAGGGAGAAAGTACAATGAGCAGTTCTTC
d_gene: TRBD1
j_gene: TRBJ2-1
len: 16
v_gene: TRBV28
abundance: NA

CDR3aa: CASSEPSNSPLHF
CDR3nt: TGTGCCAGCTCCGAGCCTTCTAATTCACCTCTCCACTTT
d_gene: NA
j_gene: TRBJ1-6
len: 13
v_gene: TRBV18
abundance: NA